Listed here are 32 T cell receptor beta chains from one sample, sequenced in a study of blood T cells in healthy people across ages. A J-beta primer mix and a sample-barcoded 5' primer were used in a second PCR of roughly 6 to 11 cycles. Each CDR3 protein is one row after TCRdb ran MiXCR on the 5' RACE reads. The sample yields approximately 1,700,000 distinct CDR3 sequences, around 42% seen once. Sequenced sample: blood. These receptors were collected from a human donor in good health.

A few counts support this clonotype. The chain uses TRBV20-1 and TRBJ1-5, with 7 bases identical to TRBD1. Trimming removed 2 bases from V and 5 bases from J; junction bases left unmatched: 6. The CDR3 runs to 14 residues. Germline CDR1 is DFQATT and CDR2 is SNEGSKA (reference sequence). The CDR3 sequence is CSARRQGGDQPQHF. The DNA of the CDR3 is TGCAGTGCTAGAAGACAGGGTGGTGATCAGCCCCAGCATTTT.

The gene calls are TRBV24-1 and TRBJ2-1, with 10 bases identical to TRBD1. The CDR3 covers 17 residues. V was clipped by 1 base and J by 2 bases; unmatched bases: 4. Looked up from germline, CDR1 is KGHDR and CDR2 is SFDVKD. CDR3 region: CATSDFRGTGAYNEQFF. The CDR3 nucleotides are TGTGCCACCAGTGATTTTCGAGGGACAGGGGCCTACAATGAGCAGTTCTTC.

This clonotype has just a few counts. The chain recombines TRBV7-2 with TRBJ2-2; the match to TRBD1 covers 9 bases. Germline values: CDR1 SGHTA, CDR2 FQGNSA. CDR3 length equals 15 residues. V gave up 3 bases and J gave up 4 bases; unmatched junction bases: 3. CDR3 in amino acids: CASSFATGGTGELFF. For the CDR3, the DNA is TGTGCCAGCAGCTTTGCGACAGGGGGCACCGGGGAGCTGTTTTTT.

With regard to this clonotype: Since a much larger clone is just one base distant, this may be a read error. V usage is TRBV6-6 and J usage is TRBJ2-7; TRBD1 aligns across 7 bases. The CDR3 sequence is 15 residues long. Germline-derived CDR1 and CDR2 are MNHNY and SVGAGI (reference sequence). In DNA, the CDR3 is TGTGTCAGCAGTTATTCCGGGACAGAAGGACACGAGCAGTACTTC. It encodes CVSSYSGTEGHEQYF.

The chain carries TRBV6-6 and TRBJ2-5, with D perhaps matching TRBD2 (6 bases). The CDR3 totals 15 residues. In germline, CDR1 is MNHNY, CDR2 SVGAGI (reference sequence). V shed 7 bases and J shed 1 base, with 16 bases lying between them. The CDR3: CASTKGIGGQETQYF. CDR3 sequence (DNA): TGTGCCAGCACCAAGGGGATCGGGGGCCAAGAGACCCAGTACTTC.

This clonotype was counted between two and nine times. The chain employs TRBV20-1 and TRBJ1-5; tentative D call: TRBD1 (5 bases). The CDR3 has 17 residues. The germline V gene encodes CDR1 DFQATT and CDR2 SNEGSKA (reference sequence). With 0 bases removed from V and 3 bases from J, the gap between germline ends came to 18 bases. The CDR3 bases are TGCAGTGCTAGAGATAGACTCGCAGGGTTTGTCAATCAGCCCCAGCATTTT. Its translation is CSARDRLAGFVNQPQHF.

This clonotype was found a few times. V usage is TRBV6-5 and J usage is TRBJ2-7, with D perhaps assigned TRBD1 or TRBD2 (5 bases each). The CDR3 loop spans 15 amino acids. Per the germline V gene, CDR1 is MNHEY and CDR2 is SVGAGI. V lost 6 bases and J 3 bases, leaving 18 bases between the germline ends. The CDR3 DNA follows: TGTGCCAGCAGCCGCACCGGGACCGCCTTCTACGAGCAGTACTTC. Translated, it gives CASSRTGTAFYEQYF.

This clonotype was recorded a few times. The chain links TRBV7-9 to TRBJ2-7, with 7 positions matching TRBD2. The J call is in doubt because the DNA end fits TRBJ2-5 better. Germline lookup yields CDR1 SEHNR and CDR2 FQNEAQ (reference sequence). The CDR3 is 15 residues long. In nucleotides, the CDR3 is TGTGCCAGCAGCATTATTTCTAGCGGTCGGGAGACCCAGTACTTC. This sequence encodes CASSIISSGRETQYF.

The chain couples TRBV10-3 to TRBJ1-1; D is unclear. Germline values: CDR1 ENHRY, CDR2 SYGVKD. This CDR3 has 16 amino acids. Trimming shortened V by 11 bases and J by 2 bases, and 24 bases separated the two germline ends. The DNA for the CDR3 is TGTGCCTCATCACCTGGCGGCCAATTGGGAAACACTGAAGCTTTCTTT. Protein sequence: CASSPGGQLGNTEAFF.

The chain uses TRBV7-2 and TRBJ2-3; 7 nucleotides align to TRBD2. Germline-derived CDR1 and CDR2 are SGHTA and FQGNSA. The CDR3 is 16 amino acids. Germline trimming cut 1 base from V and 4 bases from J; bases unmatched to any gene: 8. The CDR3 protein is CASSLGAGLGSDTQYF. Here the CDR3 DNA reads TGTGCCAGCAGCTTAGGTGCTGGACTAGGCTCAGATACGCAGTATTTT.

The sample holds a few counts of this clonotype. Here the CDR3 reads CASSKASAPGKSYEQYF. The CDR3, as DNA: TGTGCCAGCAGCAAAGCCAGCGCACCGGGGAAATCCTACGAGCAGTACTTC. The chain has TRBV21-1 and TRBJ2-7; TRBD1, the table's D call, lacks a check against the DNA. TRBV21-1 constitutes a pseudogene. The CDR3 covers 17 residues.

This clonotype came up a few times. The V and J genes are TRBV15 and TRBJ2-5; TRBD1 matches at 9 bases. The CDR3 spans 16 residues. With 4 bases clipped from V and 5 bases from J, the junction kept 11 bases outside the gene matches. Germline V lookup: CDR1 LNHNV, CDR2 YYDKDF (reference sequence). The CDR3 is CATSIRTGAHGETQYF. CDR3 bases: TGTGCCACCAGCATTAGGACAGGGGCGCACGGGGAGACCCAGTACTTC.

The V call is TRBV10-3, the J call TRBJ2-7; the D call may be TRBD1 or TRBD2 (5 bases each). V dropped 5 bases and J dropped 6 bases, with 11 bases sitting between them. The CDR3 extends over 12 amino acids. Germline loops: CDR1 ENHRY, CDR2 SYGVKD. CDR3 in DNA: TGTGCCATCAGTCTTCAGGGACCCGAGCAGTACTTC. Its translation is CAISLQGPEQYF.

This clonotype occurred once. CDR3 in amino acids: CASSPRTGPLSPLHF. Here the CDR3 DNA reads TGTGCCAGCAGCCCTCGGACAGGGCCTCTTTCACCCCTCCACTTT. The chain has TRBV11-2 and TRBJ1-6; TRBD1 agrees at 8 bases. With 5 bases clipped from V and 9 bases from J, the junction kept 9 bases outside the gene matches. This CDR3 has 15 amino acids. Germline CDR1 and CDR2: SGHAT and FQNNGV. The complete variable domain, with remaining parts taken from reference TRBV11-2 and TRBJ1-6, reads EAGVAQSPRYKIIEKRQSVAFWCNPISGHATLYWYQQILGQGPKLLIQFQNNGVVDDSQLPKDRFSAERLKGVDSTLKIQPAKLEDSAVYLCASSPRTGPLSPLHFGNGTRLTVT.

The sample holds a few counts of this clonotype. V is TRBV12-3 or TRBV12-4 and J is TRBJ1-2; 7 bases fit TRBD1. This CDR3 is 14 amino acids long. V gave up 6 bases and J gave up 6 bases; unmatched junction bases: 10. The CDR3 spells CASSPSRTGNGYTF. CDR3 DNA sequence: TGTGCCAGCAGCCCATCTAGGACAGGCAATGGCTACACCTTC.

The rearrangement joins TRBV28 to TRBJ2-5; D gene uncertain. The CDR3 has 16 residues. Germline V gene lookup returns CDR1 MDHEN and CDR2 SYDVKM. V was pared by 2 bases and J by 0 bases, with 13 bases between. CDR3 nucleotides: TGTGCCAGCAGTTTAGCCACCCGACGGAACCAAGAGACCCAGTACTTC. Translating it yields CASSLATRRNQETQYF. The full variable domain, rest sourced from reference TRBV28 and TRBJ2-5, is DVKVTQSSRYLVKRTGEKVFLECVQDMDHENMFWYRQDPGLGLRLIYFSYDVKMKEKGDIPEGYSVSREKKERFSLILESASTNQTSMYLCASSLATRRNQETQYFGPGTRLLVL.

This clonotype has just a few counts. This chain connects TRBV20-1 to TRBJ1-4; D is unresolved. Deletions cut 0 bases from V and 2 bases from J, with 10 bases between. Germline CDR1 is DFQATT and CDR2 is SNEGSKA (reference sequence). This CDR3 has 15 amino acids. CDR3 loop: CSARDLAVTNEKLFF. CDR3 sequence (DNA): TGCAGTGCTAGAGATCTGGCGGTCACTAATGAAAAACTGTTTTTT.

This chain uses TRBV20-1 with TRBJ2-4; D not certain. CDR1 and CDR2 from the germline V gene are DFQATT and SNEGSKA (reference sequence). The CDR3 runs 12 residues. V lost 5 bases to trimming and J lost 6 bases, with 11 bases between them. DNA of the CDR3: TGCAGTGCTCAAGGGCCGGGAAACATTCAGTACTTC. Residues: CSAQGPGNIQYF.

V usage is TRBV7-9 and J usage is TRBJ1-1, with D maybe TRBD1 (6 bases). The CDR3 loop spans 14 amino acids. V lost 1 base to trimming and J lost 9 bases, with 15 bases between them. Germline CDR1 is SEHNR and CDR2 is FQNEAQ (reference sequence). The CDR3: CASSLVGGMDQAFF. Written as DNA, the CDR3 is TGTGCCAGCAGCTTAGTAGGGGGGATGGACCAAGCTTTCTTT.

This chain uses TRBV5-6 with TRBJ2-1; 9 bases are shared with TRBD2. Germline loops: CDR1 SGHDT, CDR2 YYEEEE. This CDR3 is 12 amino acids long. V lost 9 bases, J lost 7 bases, and 5 bases stayed unmatched. Here the CDR3 reads CATSLAGNEQFF. The CDR3 bases are TGTGCCACATCACTAGCGGGTAATGAGCAGTTCTTC.

In this sample, this clonotype turned up a few times. J is TRBJ1-1 and V is TRBV20-1; the D gene is possibly TRBD1 (5 bases). V was trimmed by 0 bases and J by 2 bases, leaving 16 bases between them. CDR1 is DFQATT, CDR2 SNEGSKA, per germline (reference sequence). The CDR3 has 16 residues. The CDR3 DNA reads TGCAGTGCTAGAGATTTTGGGGGTCCCTTAAACACTGAAGCTTTCTTT. This codes for CSARDFGGPLNTEAFF.

With respect to this clonotype: Just one base apart from a much larger clone, this may be a read error. The J gene is TRBJ1-1, the V gene TRBV28; 7 nucleotides align to TRBD1. This CDR3 is 15 amino acids long. The V gene's germline CDR1 is MDHEN and CDR2 SYDVKM. CDR3 residues: CAGSPLDRARTEAFF. CDR3 DNA: TGTGCCGGCAGTCCCCTAGACAGGGCAAGAACTGAAGCTTTCTTT.

This clonotype was seen a handful of times. The chain joins TRBV27 to TRBJ2-5, with 9 bases matching TRBD1. The end of the DNA aligns better with TRBJ2-7, so the J call may be wrong. Germline CDR1 is MNHEY and CDR2 is SMNVEV (reference sequence). This CDR3 is 16 amino acids long. CDR3 DNA sequence: TGTGCCAGCAGTTTTTCACAGGGGGCGATGGTCTTCGAGCAGTACTTC. Protein product: CASSFSQGAMVFEQYF.

The rearrangement links TRBV2 to TRBJ1-1, with D possibly being TRBD1 (5 bases). Between the trimmed V and J ends, which lost 4 bases and 5 bases, there was a span of 17 bases. The CDR3 consists of 15 residues. Germline V lookup: CDR1 SNHLY, CDR2 FYNNEI. The CDR3 loop reads CASSVPPGRLTEAFF. CDR3 DNA: TGTGCCAGCAGTGTTCCCCCAGGGAGGTTAACTGAAGCTTTCTTT.

This clonotype has only a few counts. The chain couples TRBV4-1 to TRBJ2-7; D remains unclear. V lost 4 bases, J lost 0 bases, and 13 bases lay in between. Germline CDR1 MGHRA, CDR2 YSYEKL. This CDR3 is 15 amino acids long. The CDR3: CASSPKLLDSYEQYF. The DNA of the CDR3 is TGCGCCAGCAGCCCAAAGCTTTTAGACTCCTACGAGCAGTACTTC.

V is TRBV7-3 and J is TRBJ2-6, with D perhaps being TRBD1 or TRBD2 (5 bases each). The V end was cut by 0 bases, the J end by 0 bases, with 9 bases between. The germline CDR1 and CDR2 sequences are SGHTA and FQGTGA. The CDR3 sequence is 17 residues long. The CDR3 nucleotides are TGTGCCAGCAGCTTAACGGGACGGCACTCTGGGGCCAACGTCCTGACTTTC. This codes for CASSLTGRHSGANVLTF.

Of note for this clonotype: One end of the junction does not line up with germline, which may come from a read error. The chain recombines TRBV2 with TRBJ1-2; D uncertain. The CDR3 sequence is 13 residues long. Germline CDR1 SNHLY, CDR2 FYNNEI. This chain's CDR3 is CASGTQWDYDYTF. The CDR3 DNA reads as TGTGCCAGCGGAACCCAATGGGATTATGACTACACCTTC.

The chain is built from TRBV7-2 and TRBJ2-5; 7 bases align to TRBD1. The junction had 5 bases not matched to a gene; V was cut back by 6 bases and J by 7 bases. The CDR3 consists of 12 residues. Per the germline V gene, CDR1 is SGHTA and CDR2 is FQGNSA. In DNA, the CDR3 is TGTGCCAGCAGTAGGGGGCCGGGGACCCAGTACTTC. Its protein product is CASSRGPGTQYF. The variable domain in full, with the rest retrieved from reference TRBV7-2 and TRBJ2-5, is GAGVSQSPSNKVTEKGKDVELRCDPISGHTALYWYRQSLGQGLEFLIYFQGNSAPDKSGLPSDRFSAERTGGSVSTLTIQRTQQEDSAVYLCASSRGPGTQYFGPGTRLLVL.

This clonotype was seen ten or more times. The chain combines TRBV9 with TRBJ2-7, with D tentatively TRBD1 (6 bases). V gave up 3 bases and J gave up 6 bases, with 16 bases separating them. CDR1 SGDLS and CDR2 YYNGEE come from the germline V gene. The CDR3 runs 14 residues. The CDR3 DNA reads as TGTGCCAGCAGCGAGGCCCCGGACAGCATCGAGCAGTACTTC. Translated: CASSEAPDSIEQYF.

The chain uses TRBV13 and TRBJ2-5; D possibly corresponds to TRBD1 (6 bases). This CDR3 is 15 amino acids long. Trimming left V 3 bases short and J 11 bases short, with 22 bases between. Per the germline V gene, CDR1 is PRHDT and CDR2 is FYEKMQ (reference sequence). The CDR3 protein is CASSFRGSKLNEQYF. CDR3 in DNA: TGTGCCAGCAGCTTCAGGGGTTCGAAACTCAATGAGCAGTACTTC.

The chain combines TRBV7-6 with TRBJ2-1, with D uncertain. CDR3 length: 12 residues. With 2 bases removed from V and 10 bases from J, the gap between germline ends came to 9 bases. In germline, CDR1 is SGHVS, CDR2 FNYEAQ. The CDR3 here is CASSLSFGEQFF. CDR3 DNA sequence: TGTGCCAGCAGCTTAAGTTTTGGCGAGCAGTTCTTC.

This rearrangement joins TRBV20-1 to TRBJ1-4, with D tentatively TRBD1 (5 bases). V gave up 0 bases and J gave up 5 bases, with 19 bases separating them. CDR3 size: 17 residues. CDR1 is DFQATT and CDR2 is SNEGSKA in the germline V gene (reference sequence). DNA of the CDR3: TGCAGTGCTAGAGATGGGTATAGGGGAAGATCGAATGAAAAACTGTTTTTT. It codes for CSARDGYRGRSNEKLFF.